The clone carrying this T cell receptor beta chain was observed once. CDR3 size: 15 residues. V lost 5 bases to trimming and J lost 6 bases; unmatched junction nucleotides: 4. Looked up from germline, CDR1 is LNHDA and CDR2 is SQIVND (reference sequence). The sample comes from a study of T cell changes during pregnancy in multiple sclerosis. Some clones are missing from TCRdb's copy, which holds only in-frame ones; the method was immunoSEQ multiplex PCR. The sample lists about 93,000 clones, approximately 92% seen once, with approximately 2% in the top ten. The sequenced sample was peripheral blood, obtained after pregnancy. This sequence joins TRBV19 and TRBJ2-1; 13 bases map to TRBD2. The source is a female donor with multiple sclerosis, enrolled in a pregnancy study. The CDR3 is CASSLTSGGINEQFF. The CDR3 DNA reads TGTGCCAGTAGTCTGACTAGCGGGGGGATCAATGAGCAGTTCTTC. Together with reference TRBV19 and TRBJ2-1, the CDR3 gives the full variable domain: DGGITQSPKYLFRKEGQNVTLSCEQNLNHDAMYWYRQDPGQGLRLIYYSQIVNDFQKGDIAEGYSVSREKKESFPLTVTSAQKNPTAFYLCASSLTSGGINEQFFGPGTRLTVL.